One sample yielded the 21 T cell receptor beta chains listed below, sequenced in a study of cytomegalovirus exposure and HLA in healthy donors. The PCR was carried out with 60 Vbeta primers and 13 Jbeta primers. This table comes from immunoSEQ multiplex PCR, and its TCRdb copy is limited to in-frame clones, with some not included. This sample has about 200,000 clones, with 60% to 80% found just once. The sequencing sample was made of PBMCs. The receptor source for this set is a woman in her 30s in good health and CMV-seronegative.

The chain is built from TRBV7-2 and TRBJ2-6, with D tentatively TRBD1 (6 bases). CDR1 is SGHTA and CDR2 is FQGNSA in the germline V gene. The CDR3 length is 16 residues. Deletions cut 0 bases from V and 2 bases from J, with 8 bases between. In DNA form, the CDR3 reads TGTGCCAGCAGCTTAGCGTCAGGGGCTGGGGCCAACGTCCTGACTTTC. Translating it yields CASSLASGAGANVLTF. Full variable domain (outside the CDR3, taken from reference TRBV7-2 and TRBJ2-6): GAGVSQSPSNKVTEKGKDVELRCDPISGHTALYWYRQSLGQGLEFLIYFQGNSAPDKSGLPSDRFSAERTGGSVSTLTIQRTQQEDSAVYLCASSLASGAGANVLTFGAGSRLTVL.

V is TRBV21-1 and J is TRBJ2-2; the D segment call TRBD2 is taken from the table without a DNA check. TRBV21-1 is noted as a pseudogene. The CDR3 runs to 19 residues. CDR3 sequence: CASSTYPGTSGRATGELFF. Written as DNA, the CDR3 is TGTGCCAGCAGCACGTATCCCGGGACTAGCGGGAGGGCCACCGGGGAGCTGTTTTTT.

The rearrangement uses TRBV30 and TRBJ1-4; TRBD1 might be the D (6 bases). CDR3 length: 13 amino acids. Germline V gives CDR1 GTSNPN, CDR2 SVGIG (reference sequence). Trimming stripped 3 bases from V and 8 bases from J, with 13 bases between. CDR3 DNA: TGTGCCTGGAGGAGAGGGGGAGGGGAAAAACTGTTTTTT. Translation gives CAWRRGGGEKLFF.

The gene calls are TRBV2 and TRBJ1-2; D is uncertain. Looked up from germline, CDR1 is SNHLY and CDR2 is FYNNEI. The CDR3 loop spans 14 amino acids. V lost 4 bases to trimming and J lost 3 bases, with 12 bases between them. CDR3 DNA sequence: TGTGCCAGCAGTGCCAAAGGGAGGGACTATGGCTACACCTTC. The encoded protein is CASSAKGRDYGYTF.

In its sample, this clone was seen many times. The same CDR3 can be traced to other DNA sequences in this sample. This rearrangement joins TRBV10-2 to TRBJ2-1; D may be TRBD1 (6 bases). Germline CDR1 is WSHSY and CDR2 is SAAADI. The CDR3 has 11 amino acids. Trimming removed 9 bases at V and 5 bases at J, with 8 bases between. In DNA form, the CDR3 reads TGCGCCAGTAGACAGGACAATGAGCAGTTCTTC. It specifies CASRQDNEQFF.

The J gene is TRBJ1-4, the V gene TRBV15, with a tentative D call TRBD1 (6 bases). Germline V gene data show CDR1 as LNHNV and CDR2 as YYDKDF (reference sequence). The CDR3 is made up of 16 amino acids. The V end lost 4 bases, the J end lost 0 bases, and 12 bases lay between the germline ends. The CDR3 spells CATSKNRQATNEKLFF. The CDR3 DNA sequence: TGTGCCACCAGCAAAAACCGACAGGCAACTAATGAAAAACTGTTTTTT.

The V and J genes are TRBV10-1 and TRBJ1-2, with D possibly being TRBD1 (5 bases). This CDR3 has 11 amino acids. V lost 6 bases and J 4 bases, leaving 6 bases between the germline ends. Germline V gene lookup returns CDR1 WNHNN and CDR2 SYGVQD (reference sequence). Here the CDR3 reads CASRTAYGYTF. In DNA, the CDR3 is TGCGCCAGCAGGACAGCCTATGGCTACACCTTC.

The chain combines TRBV11-2 with TRBJ2-3; TRBD2 is a possible D gene (6 bases). The CDR3 is made up of 16 amino acids. CDR1 and CDR2 from the germline V gene are SGHAT and FQNNGV. Trimming removed 5 bases at V and 3 bases at J, with 18 bases between. The CDR3 DNA sequence: TGTGCCAGCAGCCTGGGGGGTCAGGGCCGGACAGATACGCAGTATTTT. Its protein is CASSLGGQGRTDTQYF.

The chain employs TRBV30 and TRBJ2-5; D gene ambiguous. The CDR3 runs 14 residues. V was shortened by 0 bases and J by 5 bases, with 13 bases between the two germline ends. CDR1 and CDR2 (germline): GTSNPN, SVGIG (reference sequence). This CDR3 reads CAWSVNRLEETQYF. For the CDR3, the DNA is TGTGCCTGGAGTGTAAATCGGTTGGAGGAGACCCAGTACTTC.

This chain connects TRBV15 to TRBJ2-7; 10 bases are a match to TRBD1. Germline V CDR1 and CDR2: LNHNV, YYDKDF (reference sequence). The V gene end was trimmed by 5 bases and the J gene end by 3 bases; junction bases not matched to a gene: 7. The CDR3 contains 15 residues. This CDR3 reads CATSPTGTGDYEQYF. The CDR3 bases are TGTGCCACCAGCCCAACCGGGACAGGGGACTACGAGCAGTACTTC.

The chain has TRBV29-1 and TRBJ2-1, with 8 positions matching TRBD2. This CDR3 is built from 13 residues. Germline V gene data show CDR1 as SQVTM and CDR2 as ANQGSEA. V lost 4 bases, J lost 2 bases, and 1 base stayed unmatched. CDR3 region: CSVAGGTYNEQFF. CDR3 DNA sequence: TGCAGCGTTGCGGGGGGGACCTACAATGAGCAGTTCTTC.

On this clone: This same CDR3 is encoded by further DNA sequences in the sample. V gene TRBV5-4 combines with J gene TRBJ2-3; weak D call: TRBD2 (6 bases). With 6 bases removed from V and 1 base from J, the gap between germline ends came to 18 bases. The germline V gene encodes CDR1 SGHNT and CDR2 YYREEE (reference sequence). The CDR3 has 16 amino acids. This chain's CDR3 is CASTYAAGLRTDTQYF. The CDR3 DNA reads as TGTGCCAGCACTTACGCTGCGGGGCTACGCACAGATACGCAGTATTTT.

CDR3 region: CASSLSPGGGATEAFF. The CDR3 DNA is TGTGCCAGCAGCTTATCCCCAGGAGGAGGGGCCACTGAAGCTTTCTTT. This chain links TRBV7-6 with TRBJ1-1; TRBD1 is a possible D gene (5 bases). V was trimmed by 2 bases and J by 4 bases, leaving 17 bases between them. The CDR3 is 16 residues long. The germline gives CDR1 SGHVS, CDR2 FNYEAQ.

The chain combines TRBV6-5 with TRBJ2-7; D not certain. This CDR3 is 15 amino acids long. Per the germline V gene, CDR1 is MNHEY and CDR2 is SVGAGI. Trimming removed 7 bases from V and 6 bases from J, with 22 bases in between. Written as DNA, the CDR3 is TGTGCCAGCACCGCCCCCGGGTCTTGGAGCTCCGAGCAGTACTTC. Residues: CASTAPGSWSSEQYF.

The rearrangement joins TRBV2 to TRBJ2-5, with D possibly being TRBD2 (6 bases). Germline V gene data show CDR1 as SNHLY and CDR2 as FYNNEI. CDR3 length: 16 residues. Between the trimmed V and J ends, which lost 6 bases and 4 bases, there was a span of 21 bases. As DNA, the CDR3 is TGTGCCAGCAGCTATAGAACGGGAGCGGAGGGAGAGACCCAGTACTTC. Encoded protein: CASSYRTGAEGETQYF.

The chain links TRBV11-2 to TRBJ2-7, with TRBD2 matching 11 bases. The J segment lost 3 bases and the V segment lost 1 base, leaving 2 bases of the junction unmatched. CDR1 and CDR2 from the germline V gene are SGHAT and FQNNGV. This CDR3 is built from 15 residues. The CDR3: CASSLASGRNYEQYF. The CDR3 nucleotides read TGTGCCAGCAGCTTAGCTAGCGGGAGGAACTACGAGCAGTACTTC.

The CDR3 DNA reads TGTGCCAGCAGGGACGGGGGGAGGAGCACAGATACGCAGTATTTT. Protein product: CASRDGGRSTDTQYF. The rearrangement uses TRBV5-4 and TRBJ2-3; 7 nucleotides align to TRBD2. The V gene's germline CDR1 is SGHNT and CDR2 YYREEE (reference sequence). J lost 0 bases, V lost 5 bases, and 6 bases had no gene match. This CDR3 has 15 amino acids.

V is TRBV9 and J is TRBJ1-6; no firm D call. V was cut by 7 bases and J by 7 bases, with 12 bases left in between. Germline V gives CDR1 SGDLS, CDR2 YYNGEE. CDR3 length: 13 residues. In nucleotides, the CDR3 is TGTGCCAGCGCCGGGCGGGAGAATTCACCCCTCCACTTT. Its protein product is CASAGRENSPLHF. Using reference TRBV9 and TRBJ1-6 for the parts outside the CDR3, the full variable domain is DSGVTQTPKHLITATGQRVTLRCSPRSGDLSVYWYQQSLDQGLQFLIQYYNGEERAKGNILERFSAQQFPDLHSELNLSSLELGDSALYFCASAGRENSPLHFGNGTRLTVT.

This clone was detected only a few times. The rearrangement uses TRBV19 and TRBJ2-1, with D possibly being TRBD2 (6 bases). Germline V gene sequence: CDR1 LNHDA, CDR2 SQIVND (reference sequence). V dropped 7 bases and J dropped 7 bases, with 23 bases sitting between them. The length of the CDR3 is 16 residues. The CDR3 DNA sequence: TGTGCCAGTAAAGGACCCCGGACTACCTCACCTAATGAGCAGTTCTTC. Residues: CASKGPRTTSPNEQFF.

In this sample, this clone turned up once. The CDR3 region is CASSLVEGQGTDTQYF. DNA of the CDR3: TGTGCCAGCAGCTTAGTAGAGGGACAGGGCACAGATACGCAGTATTTT. This chain connects TRBV7-6 to TRBJ2-3, with 8 positions matching TRBD1. The length of the CDR3 is 16 residues. The junction had 4 bases not matched to a gene; V was cut back by 1 base and J by 1 base. Germline V lookup: CDR1 SGHVS, CDR2 FNYEAQ.

The chain carries TRBV18 and TRBJ2-7; 8 bases agree with TRBD2. Germline V gene sequence: CDR1 KGHSH, CDR2 LQKENI. The CDR3 is 14 residues long. The ends lost 4 bases at V and 4 bases at J; junction bases unmatched: 6. The DNA of the CDR3 is TGTGCCAGCTCACGGGCTAGCGGGTCGTACGAGCAGTACTTC. This sequence encodes CASSRASGSYEQYF.